A selection of T cell receptor beta chains follows, all from one sample in a study of early T cells in non-severe SARS-CoV-2 infection. TCRdb itself ran the 5' RACE reads through MiXCR, one entry per CDR3 protein. The table includes 60,000 or so distinct CDR3 sequences, 12% detected once. Specimen: whole blood. These receptors came from an adult who was a healthcare worker with PCR-confirmed SARS-CoV-2 infection or an uninfected control (not recorded which). CDR3s leave out the opening cysteine and the closing phenylalanine or tryptophan. D genes are given only for firm matches.

d_call	j_call	v_call	cdr3_aa
TRBD1	TRBJ2-3	TRBV6-6	ASSYGQGAPTDTQY
.	TRBJ2-1	TRBV7-9	ASSSTTELYNEQF
TRBD2	TRBJ2-1	TRBV7-3	ASSPPGLAENNEQF
.	TRBJ1-5	TRBV19	ASSLFDSRVGQPQH
.	TRBJ2-7	TRBV20-1	SARDSARARTYEQY
.	TRBJ2-1	TRBV11-3	ASSLGSASYNEQF
TRBD2	TRBJ2-4	TRBV4-3	ASSQDVARGGLAKNIQY
.	TRBJ2-5	TRBV19	ASSSRRREETQY
TRBD1	TRBJ2-1	TRBV29-1	SVEDQDRVSYNEQF
.	TRBJ1-5	TRBV7-4	ASSQGLQWAQH
.	TRBJ2-3	TRBV29-1	SVVGNRHTDTQY
TRBD1	TRBJ2-7	TRBV9	ASSATGNYEQY
.	TRBJ2-7	TRBV10-3	AISVHSLSSYEQY
.	TRBJ2-1	TRBV11-3	ASSPRNGGDEQF
TRBD1	TRBJ1-6	TRBV6-1	ASSDSYRGWNSPLH
.	TRBJ2-1	TRBV7-9	ASSRDNEQF
.	TRBJ2-5	TRBV29-1	SATGITQY
TRBD1	TRBJ2-7	TRBV7-6	ASSPEPGTGLTYEQY
.	TRBJ1-1	TRBV7-6	ASSLGAGVGNTEAF
TRBD1	TRBJ1-2	TRBV4-1	ASSQDSQGASGYT
TRBD2	TRBJ2-3	TRBV7-2	ASSFPRLAGGLGTDTQY
.	TRBJ2-7	TRBV10-1	ASSSHTDPYEQY
.	TRBJ2-2	TRBV19	ASSMTGRGTGELF
.	TRBJ1-1	TRBV24-1	AAAWGEGEAF
.	TRBJ1-6	TRBV7-9	ASSTGTAGAPLH
.	TRBJ2-7	TRBV29-1	SVIMTDPLYEQY
.	TRBJ1-1	TRBV19	ATREGNTEAF
.	TRBJ1-5	TRBV20-1	SAPAARGSNQPQH
TRBD2	TRBJ2-3	TRBV4-1	ASSTTGGGTDTQY
.	TRBJ2-7	TRBV19	ATQPTGGINEQY
.	TRBJ2-7	TRBV11-2	ASSPEGTYEQY
TRBD1	TRBJ1-5	TRBV10-2	ASSESGQTQPQH